This is a list of T cell receptor beta chains from one sample in a study of T cell responses to AZD1222 COVID-19 vaccine. Sequencing was performed with immunoSEQ multiplex PCR; in TCRdb, only in-frame clones are kept and a portion is missing. The sample includes under 85,000 clones, approximately 90% of them seen just once. Sequences were derived from peripheral blood, sampled 28 days after the second AZD1222 dose. The origin of the receptors is an adult who received the AZD1222 COVID-19 vaccine. The CDR3 runs from the conserved cysteine through the conserved F or W. The D gene is left open where the match is weak. Clone size appears in some rows only: once, few, many, or a class for an expanded clone.

CATYPATDNTEAFF,TGCGCCACCTATCCTGCGACGGATAACACTGAAGCTTTCTTT,TRBV5-1,NA,TRBJ1-1,NA
CASSSGQVNTIYF,TGCGCCAGCAGCTCGGGACAGGTCAACACCATATATTTT,TRBV5-1,NA,TRBJ1-3,TRBD1
CASSEDQSVGDTQYF,TGTGCCAGCAGCGAGGACCAAAGTGTCGGAGATACGCAGTATTTT,TRBV2,NA,TRBJ2-3,NA
CATTRDSTDNEQFF,TGTGCCACTACGCGGGACAGCACGGACAATGAGCAGTTCTTC,TRBV24-1,NA,TRBJ2-1,NA
CASSLVPGTGAFF,TGTGCCAGCAGCTTAGTCCCGGGGACGGGGGCTTTCTTT,TRBV11-3,NA,TRBJ1-1,NA
CASSWDRSSGNTIYF,TGTGCCAGCAGCTGGGACCGAAGCTCTGGAAACACCATATATTTT,TRBV5-6,few,TRBJ1-3,NA
CASSAWDRGVSGELFF,TGTGCCAGCAGCGCCTGGGACAGGGGAGTGTCCGGGGAGCTGTTTTTT,TRBV9,NA,TRBJ2-2,TRBD1
CASSQDGGLSTDTQYF,TGTGCCAGCAGCCAAGATGGGGGGCTCAGCACAGATACGCAGTATTTT,TRBV4-2,NA,TRBJ2-3,NA
CASSLEARQSFNSPLHF,TGTGCCAGCAGCTTAGAGGCTCGGCAGAGCTTTAATTCACCCCTCCACTTT,TRBV7-8,NA,TRBJ1-6,NA
CASSDRATGELFF,TGTGCCAGCAGTGATAGGGCCACCGGGGAGCTGTTTTTT,TRBV2,NA,TRBJ2-2,NA
CASSQDRTGYNEQFF,TGTGCCAGCAGCCAAGATAGGACAGGCTACAATGAGCAGTTCTTC,TRBV3-1/TRBV3-2,few,TRBJ2-1,TRBD1
CASSPRLAENTGELFF,TGTGCCAGCAGCCCCCGACTAGCAGAAAACACCGGGGAGCTGTTTTTT,TRBV9,NA,TRBJ2-2,TRBD2
CSASRSGGGNTEAFF,TGCAGTGCTAGTCGCTCGGGGGGAGGTAACACTGAAGCTTTCTTT,TRBV20-1,NA,TRBJ1-1,NA
CASRGTVQETQYF,TGTGCCAGCAGAGGGACAGTCCAAGAGACCCAGTACTTC,TRBV2,NA,TRBJ2-5,TRBD1
CASSLLGQGNAGELFF,TGTGCCAGCAGTTTATTGGGACAGGGGAACGCCGGGGAGCTGTTTTTT,TRBV28,NA,TRBJ2-2,TRBD1
CASSQDALAGFTYEQYF,TGTGCCAGCAGCCAAGATGCACTAGCGGGCTTCACCTACGAGCAGTACTTC,TRBV3-1/TRBV3-2,NA,TRBJ2-7,TRBD2
CASTSPDRGYSNQPQHF,TGCGCCAGCACCTCACCCGACAGGGGCTATAGCAATCAGCCCCAGCATTTT,TRBV10-1,NA,TRBJ1-5,TRBD1
CASSQEVIGTEKNIQYF,TGCGCCAGCAGCCAAGAAGTCATTGGGACTGAAAAAAACATTCAGTACTTC,TRBV4-3,NA,TRBJ2-4,NA
CASSSPDLSEAFF,TGTGCCAGCAGCTCTCCGGACCTTTCTGAAGCTTTCTTT,TRBV7-8,NA,TRBJ1-1,NA
CAISGLENEKLFF,TGTGCCATCAGTGGATTAGAAAATGAAAAACTGTTTTTT,TRBV10-3,NA,TRBJ1-4,NA
CASSLAPRSPLHF,TGTGCCAGCAGTTTAGCGCCTCGTTCACCCCTCCACTTT,TRBV12-3/TRBV12-4,NA,TRBJ1-6,NA
CASSLGQGNSPLHF,TGCGCCAGCAGCTTAGGACAGGGGAATTCACCCCTCCACTTT,TRBV5-1,NA,TRBJ1-6,TRBD1
CASNAGGNQPQHF,TGTGCCAGCAACGCAGGGGGCAATCAGCCCCAGCATTTT,TRBV6-5,NA,TRBJ1-5,NA
CASSSDIGVTYEQYF,TGTGCCAGCAGTTCCGACATAGGGGTCACCTACGAGCAGTACTTC,TRBV6-6,NA,TRBJ2-7,NA
CASSISGPEGKAFF,TGTGCCAGTAGTATATCCGGCCCGGAGGGAAAAGCTTTCTTT,TRBV19,NA,TRBJ1-1,NA
CASSLGGGVFYEQYF,TGCGCCAGCAGCTTGGGCGGAGGGGTATTCTACGAGCAGTACTTC,TRBV5-1,once,TRBJ2-7,NA
CASSPRGYNQETQYF,TGTGCCAGCAGCCCCCGGGGGTACAATCAAGAGACCCAGTACTTC,TRBV3-1/TRBV3-2,NA,TRBJ2-5,NA
CASSQDDRVGGYTF,TGTGCCAGCAGCCAAGATGACAGGGTTGGTGGCTACACCTTC,TRBV3-1/TRBV3-2,NA,TRBJ1-2,TRBD1
CASSKRGEVNTEAFF,TGTGCCAGCAGCAAAAGGGGCGAAGTTAACACTGAAGCTTTCTTT,TRBV21-1,NA,TRBJ1-1,NA
CASSLSGDFRNTIYF,TGTGCCAGCAGCCTGTCAGGGGACTTTCGAAACACCATATATTTT,TRBV5-5,NA,TRBJ1-3,NA
CATSRDREKKNTF,TGTGCCACCAGCAGAGACAGGGAGAAGAAGAACACCTTC,TRBV15,NA,TRBJ1-2,NA
CASSFQGGGYTF,TGTGCCAGCAGCTTCCAGGGAGGTGGCTACACCTTC,TRBV11-3,NA,TRBJ1-2,NA
CASSPEMQETQYF,TGTGCCAGCAGCCCAGAGATGCAAGAGACCCAGTACTTC,TRBV11-3,NA,TRBJ2-5,NA
CSVQGAMNTEAFF,TGCAGCGTACAGGGGGCTATGAACACTGAAGCTTTCTTT,TRBV29-1,NA,TRBJ1-1,TRBD1
CASSSSAIVTEAFF,TGCGCCAGCAGCTCCTCGGCGATAGTCACTGAAGCTTTCTTT,TRBV5-1,few,TRBJ1-1,NA
CASSLGPGTSGFETQYF,TGTGCCAGCAGCTTGGGGCCCGGGACTAGCGGGTTTGAGACCCAGTACTTC,TRBV5-5,NA,TRBJ2-5,TRBD2
CASSPQLSNTEAFF,TGCGCCAGCAGCCCACAATTGAGCAACACTGAAGCTTTCTTT,TRBV5-1,NA,TRBJ1-1,NA
CASSLGSPGGRETQYF,TGTGCCAGCAGCTTAGGTTCCCCAGGGGGCAGAGAGACCCAGTACTTC,TRBV11-3,NA,TRBJ2-5,TRBD1
CASSLVGNEQFF,TGTGCCAGCAGCTTAGTGGGAAATGAGCAGTTCTTC,TRBV7-3,few,TRBJ2-1,NA
CACSFLGADNEQFF,TGTGCCTGTAGTTTTCTGGGGGCAGACAATGAGCAGTTCTTC,TRBV30,NA,TRBJ2-1,NA
CASSGGLTIYF,TGTGCCAGCAGCGGGGGCCTAACCATATATTTT,TRBV9,NA,TRBJ1-3,NA
CASSPLSGANVLTF,TGTGCCAGCAGCCCTCTCTCTGGGGCCAACGTCCTGACTTTC,TRBV7-8,NA,TRBJ2-6,NA
CASSGPGQGWEKLFF,TGTGCCAGCAGTGGACCCGGACAAGGTTGGGAAAAACTGTTTTTT,TRBV25-1,NA,TRBJ1-4,NA
CASSPNRAFTEAFF,TGTGCCAGCTCACCAAACCGGGCCTTCACTGAAGCTTTCTTT,TRBV18,NA,TRBJ1-1,NA
CASSLLGQVNTEAFF,TGTGCCAGCAGCTTGCTCGGACAGGTGAACACTGAAGCTTTCTTT,TRBV11-3,NA,TRBJ1-1,TRBD1
CASSMHRDNEQFF,TGTGCCAGTAGTATGCATAGGGACAATGAGCAGTTCTTC,TRBV19,NA,TRBJ2-1,NA
CASSSGQVGSYGYTF,TGTGCCAGCAGCTCAGGACAGGTTGGATCCTATGGCTACACCTTC,TRBV5-4,NA,TRBJ1-2,TRBD1
CASSTTQGAVETQYF,TGTGCCAGCAGTACCACACAGGGGGCGGTGGAGACCCAGTACTTC,TRBV5-4,NA,TRBJ2-5,TRBD1
CASSLAGQGGDEQYF,TGTGCCAGCAGCTTGGCGGGACAGGGTGGAGACGAGCAGTACTTC,TRBV5-8,NA,TRBJ2-7,TRBD1
CASSFTGESYNEQFF,TGTGCCAGCAGTTTTACAGGGGAATCCTACAATGAGCAGTTCTTC,TRBV27,NA,TRBJ2-1,TRBD1
CALKSGGSYEQYF,TGTGCCTTAAAATCCGGGGGCTCCTACGAGCAGTACTTC,TRBV30,NA,TRBJ2-7,NA
CASSQGGGQGGYGYTF,TGCGCCAGCAGCCAAGGGGGAGGACAGGGAGGCTATGGCTACACCTTC,TRBV4-1,NA,TRBJ1-2,TRBD1
CASSLGQGVGTDTQYF,TGTGCCAGCAGTTTGGGACAAGGGGTCGGCACAGATACGCAGTATTTT,TRBV27,NA,TRBJ2-3,NA
CASSRQSSDTQYF,TGTGCCAGTAGTAGGCAGTCTTCGGATACGCAGTATTTT,TRBV19,NA,TRBJ2-3,NA
CASSFYREETQYF,TGTGCCAGCAGTTTCTATAGGGAAGAGACCCAGTACTTC,TRBV12-3/TRBV12-4,NA,TRBJ2-5,NA